These 14 T cell receptor beta chains were all obtained from the same sample, sequenced in a study of T cells expressing NK-cell markers. TCRdb re-called the 5' RACE reads; every CDR3 protein appears as one record, without DNA. There are some 440,000 distinct CDR3 sequences in the sample, with 1.4% held by the top ten. The material sequenced was blood T cells: a sorted CD56 or NKG2C T cell subset, CD4+ or CD8+ T cells, or bulk PBMC T cells (not recorded which). The receptors derive from a woman aged 50 to 65 in good health.

V and J are TRBV29-1 and TRBJ2-2; no DNA is available, so the TRBD2 call from TCRdb remains unchecked. Germline V gene sequence: CDR1 SQVTM, CDR2 ANQGSEA. This CDR3 has 15 residues. The CDR3 region is CSALPLGEVSGELFF.

The V and J genes are TRBV2 and TRBJ2-1; TCRdb picks TRBD1, but there is no DNA to check that call. This CDR3 region has 14 residues. Germline CDR1 and CDR2: SNHLY and FYNNEI. The CDR3 sequence: CASTGAGWGNEQFF.

The chain uses TRBV29-1 and TRBJ1-4. Germline values: CDR1 SQVTM, CDR2 ANQGSEA. This CDR3 has 11 amino acids. CDR3 amino acids: CSVGRREKLFF.

This sequence joins TRBV11-2 and TRBJ2-2; TCRdb designates TRBD1, a call that cannot be tested without DNA. CDR3 length: 16 residues. From germline, CDR1 is SGHAT and CDR2 FQNNGV. The CDR3 loop reads CASNLGRGPRTGELFF.

This chain links TRBV9 with TRBJ2-3; the D call from TCRdb, TRBD2, cannot be confirmed without DNA. The CDR3 spans 16 residues. Germline V lookup: CDR1 SGDLS, CDR2 YYNGEE. The CDR3 protein is CASSVGIAGGTDTQYF. Based on the CDR3 plus reference TRBV9 and TRBJ2-3, the full variable domain is DSGVTQTPKHLITATGQRVTLRCSPRSGDLSVYWYQQSLDQGLQFLIQYYNGEERAKGNILERFSAQQFPDLHSELNLSSLELGDSALYFCASSVGIAGGTDTQYFGPGTRLTVL.

V usage is TRBV14 and J usage is TRBJ2-1; TCRdb outputs TRBD2, but without DNA this stays unchecked. Per germline, CDR1 SGHDN and CDR2 FVKESK. This CDR3 comprises 16 residues. CDR3 region: CASSHRRSGYYNEQFF.

The chain uses TRBV20-1 and TRBJ2-5; TCRdb's assignment of TRBD2 cannot be checked, as there is no DNA. Germline-derived CDR1 and CDR2 are DFQATT and SNEGSKA (reference sequence). This CDR3 has 15 residues. The CDR3 sequence is CSASREGGREETQYF.

The chain joins TRBV2 to TRBJ2-2; absent DNA, TCRdb's TRBD1 call cannot be checked. The CDR3 covers 14 residues. The germline gives CDR1 SNHLY, CDR2 FYNNEI. CDR3 loop: CASSIKQGSGELFF.

This chain joins TRBV3-1 and TRBJ2-4; TCRdb reports TRBD2, a call that lacks DNA to check it against. The V gene's germline CDR1 is LGHDT and CDR2 YNNKEL (reference sequence). The CDR3 covers 15 residues. The CDR3 sequence is CASSQGGVAKNIQYF.

The chain has TRBV7-2 and TRBJ2-1. Germline lookup yields CDR1 SGHTA and CDR2 FQGNSA. The CDR3 extends over 15 amino acids. The CDR3: CASSIYPSSYNEQFF. The complete variable domain, with remaining parts taken from reference TRBV7-2 and TRBJ2-1, reads GAGVSQSPSNKVTEKGKDVELRCDPISGHTALYWYRQSLGQGLEFLIYFQGNSAPDKSGLPSDRFSAERTGGSVSTLTIQRTQQEDSAVYLCASSIYPSSYNEQFFGPGTRLTVL.

The genes are TRBV10-1 and TRBJ2-3; TCRdb outputs TRBD2, but without DNA this stays unchecked. The length of the CDR3 is 17 residues. The germline V gene encodes CDR1 WNHNN and CDR2 SYGVQD (reference sequence). The CDR3 loop reads CASSPGLAVSSTDTQYF.

The chain combines TRBV29-1 with TRBJ1-1. Per the germline V gene, CDR1 is SQVTM and CDR2 is ANQGSEA. This CDR3 is 13 amino acids long. CDR3 protein: CSARVREYTEAFF.

CDR3 amino acids: CASSLVVGLADARGETQYF. The chain recombines TRBV12-3 or TRBV12-4 with TRBJ2-5; without DNA, the TCRdb call of TRBD2 cannot be checked. CDR3 length: 19 amino acids.

This sequence joins TRBV2 and TRBJ2-1; TCRdb names TRBD1, which stays unverified in the absence of DNA. The length of the CDR3 is 13 residues. Germline CDR1 is SNHLY and CDR2 is FYNNEI. Here the CDR3 reads CASSENSGGEQFF. The complete variable domain, with remaining parts taken from reference TRBV2 and TRBJ2-1, reads EPEVTQTPSHQVTQMGQEVILRCVPISNHLYFYWYRQILGQKVEFLVSFYNNEISEKSEIFDDQFSVERPDGSNFTLKIRSTKLEDSAMYFCASSENSGGEQFFGPGTRLTVL.